The 10 T cell receptor beta chains presented below share a single source sample, sequenced in a study of blood T cells in healthy people across ages (dated by TCRdb to between 2015 and 2016). The library was made by 5' RACE. Reads for this sample came from an Illumina HiSeq 2500. The second PCR ran for about 6 to 11 cycles and used a J-beta primer mix along with a sample-barcoded 5' primer. In-frame beta chains were kept once TCRdb had trimmed the public reads at Q25 with fastp and called clones with MiXCR. CDR3 protein duplicates are merged, each entry listing the most common genes and DNA. For this sample the table gives hundreds of thousands of distinct CDR3 sequences, of which around 21% were detected only once. The ten largest clones represent roughly 3.6% of the sample. The sample comprised blood. These receptors all stem from a man between 65 and 85 years old in good health.

This clonotype has just a few counts. The chain links TRBV7-6 to TRBJ2-1, with 12 bases fitting TRBD1. Germline loops: CDR1 SGHVS, CDR2 FNYEAQ. The CDR3 length is 15 residues. J gave up 7 bases and V 8 bases, and 9 bases lay outside the gene matches. CDR3 region: CASPRGTGGWNEQFF. The CDR3 nucleotides read TGTGCCAGCCCTCGGGGGACAGGGGGCTGGAATGAGCAGTTCTTC.

Details on this clonotype: Germline and junction disagree at one end, which may indicate a read error. The J gene is TRBJ2-1, the V gene TRBV6-1; TRBD2 is a possible D gene (6 bases). Germline V gene data show CDR1 as MNHNS and CDR2 as SASEGT. The length of the CDR3 is 14 residues. CDR3 sequence: CASGGTASYNGQFF. The CDR3 region has the DNA TGTGCCAGCGGGGGGACTGCCTCCTACAATGGGCAGTTCTTC.

The chain has TRBV20-1 and TRBJ2-4; 7 positions agree with TRBD1. The germline CDR1 and CDR2 sequences are DFQATT and SNEGSKA (reference sequence). The junction had 10 bases not matched to a gene; V was cut back by 6 bases and J by 8 bases. The CDR3 is 13 residues long. The DNA of the CDR3 is TGCAGTGCCGCGGAAACAGGGGTACACATTCAGTACTTC. It is translated as CSAAETGVHIQYF.

The CDR3 bases are TGTGCCAGCAGCTTAGAAAGAGTCAGTGAGCAGTTCTTC. Amino acids: CASSLERVSEQFF. V gene TRBV7-8 combines with J gene TRBJ2-5; no firm D call. The J call may be mistaken, given a closer DNA end match to TRBJ2-1. The V gene's germline CDR1 is SGHVS and CDR2 FQNEAQ. The CDR3 consists of 13 residues.

This clonotype was detected a few times. The chain carries TRBV4-3 and TRBJ2-3, with no clear D. The V gene lost 0 bases and the J gene lost 4 bases, with 17 bases spanning the gap. The V gene's germline CDR1 is LGHNA and CDR2 YSLEER. CDR3 length: 17 residues. The CDR3 loop reads CASSQEWSGSMPDTQYF. CDR3 bases: TGCGCCAGCAGCCAAGAATGGTCGGGCAGTATGCCAGATACGCAGTATTTT.

Many counts were recorded for this clonotype. V usage is TRBV11-1 and J usage is TRBJ2-2; D assignment may be TRBD1 or TRBD2 (6 bases each). V shed 6 bases and J shed 4 bases, with 12 bases lying between them. The length of the CDR3 is 14 residues. The germline V gene encodes CDR1 SGHAT and CDR2 FQDESV (reference sequence). The CDR3 sequence: CASREGEVTGELFF. The CDR3 DNA follows: TGTGCCAGCAGGGAGGGGGAAGTCACCGGGGAGCTGTTTTTT.

The chain couples TRBV2 to TRBJ2-5; 7 bases align to TRBD1. In germline, CDR1 is SNHLY, CDR2 FYNNEI. J was trimmed by 5 bases and V by 5 bases; bases with no gene match: 11. The CDR3 sequence is 15 residues long. The CDR3 DNA sequence: TGTGCCAGCAGTAAGCGACAGGGTTCAAGTGAGACCCAGTACTTC. Protein: CASSKRQGSSETQYF.

This clonotype came up a few times. The chain combines TRBV5-1 with TRBJ2-3; D might be TRBD2 (6 bases). The CDR3 runs to 14 residues. Germline CDR1 reads SGHRS; CDR2 reads YFSETQ. With 3 bases removed from V and 3 bases from J, the gap between germline ends came to 11 bases. The CDR3: CASSSRSGTDTQYF. Here the CDR3 DNA reads TGCGCCAGCAGCTCAAGAAGCGGGACAGATACGCAGTATTTT.

CDR3 protein: CASSQTRDRVYEQYF. The CDR3 DNA follows: TGCGCCAGCAGCCAAACCCGGGACAGGGTGTACGAGCAGTACTTC. The V and J genes are TRBV4-3 and TRBJ2-7, with TRBD1 matching 9 bases. The germline V gene encodes CDR1 LGHNA and CDR2 YSLEER. The CDR3 contains 15 residues. V shed 2 bases, J shed 4 bases, and the junction held 6 bases outside the gene matches.

The chain couples TRBV10-3 to TRBJ2-3, with TRBD2 identical over 14 bases. V lost 10 bases, J lost 6 bases, and 6 bases stayed unmatched. The length of the CDR3 is 14 residues. Looked up from germline, CDR1 is ENHRY and CDR2 is SYGVKD. The CDR3 DNA is TGTGCCACCGGGACTAGCGGGAGTGTGGATACGCAGTATTTT. Its protein product is CATGTSGSVDTQYF.